The sample holds many counts of the clone carrying this T cell receptor (beta chain). No antigen is known for it. Each individual donor underwent a draw of ten milliliters of peripheral blood. Trimming left V 4 bases short and J 5 bases short, with 11 bases between. This CDR3 is built from 13 residues. From germline, CDR1 is LGHNA and CDR2 YNFKEQ. Then a second PCR, running roughly 7 to 11 cycles, was carried out with a sample-barcoded 5' primer and a J-beta primer mix. A template-switch adaptor containing 12 random nucleotides labeled each cDNA molecule. TCRdb fed the 5' RACE reads into MiXCR, producing one record per CDR3 protein. The data show fewer than 950,000 distinct CDR3 sequences, with roughly 40% seen just once and about an eighth held by the top ten. The record originates from a study of blood T cells in healthy people across ages. Study-level points and caveats: Comparison with aged donors showed that long-lived donors had more naive CD4+ cells and higher diversity.

The V gene is TRBV4-2, the J gene TRBJ2-5; D may match TRBD1 or TRBD2 (5 bases each). Sequencing was carried out using blood. The clonotype comes from a man between 18 and 35 years old in good health. The CDR3 DNA sequence: TGTGCCAGCAGCCGGGACGTCGGGGAGACCCAGTACTTC. Its protein product is CASSRDVGETQYF.